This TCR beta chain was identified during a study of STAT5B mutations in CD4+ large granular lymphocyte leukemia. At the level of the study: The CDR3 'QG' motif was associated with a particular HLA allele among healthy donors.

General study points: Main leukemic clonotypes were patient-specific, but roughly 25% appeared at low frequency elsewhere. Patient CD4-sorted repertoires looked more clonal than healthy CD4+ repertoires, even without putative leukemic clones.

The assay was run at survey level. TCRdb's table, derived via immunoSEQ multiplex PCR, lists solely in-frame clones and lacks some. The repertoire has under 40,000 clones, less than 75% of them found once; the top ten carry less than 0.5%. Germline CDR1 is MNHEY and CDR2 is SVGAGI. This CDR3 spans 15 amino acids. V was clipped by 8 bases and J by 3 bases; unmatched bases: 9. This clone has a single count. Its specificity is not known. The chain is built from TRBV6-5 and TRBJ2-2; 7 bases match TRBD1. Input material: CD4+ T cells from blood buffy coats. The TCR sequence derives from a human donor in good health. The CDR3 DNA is TGTGCCAGCGGAAGGGGGCCGGTGGACACCGGGGAGCTGTTTTTT. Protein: CASGRGPVDTGELFF.